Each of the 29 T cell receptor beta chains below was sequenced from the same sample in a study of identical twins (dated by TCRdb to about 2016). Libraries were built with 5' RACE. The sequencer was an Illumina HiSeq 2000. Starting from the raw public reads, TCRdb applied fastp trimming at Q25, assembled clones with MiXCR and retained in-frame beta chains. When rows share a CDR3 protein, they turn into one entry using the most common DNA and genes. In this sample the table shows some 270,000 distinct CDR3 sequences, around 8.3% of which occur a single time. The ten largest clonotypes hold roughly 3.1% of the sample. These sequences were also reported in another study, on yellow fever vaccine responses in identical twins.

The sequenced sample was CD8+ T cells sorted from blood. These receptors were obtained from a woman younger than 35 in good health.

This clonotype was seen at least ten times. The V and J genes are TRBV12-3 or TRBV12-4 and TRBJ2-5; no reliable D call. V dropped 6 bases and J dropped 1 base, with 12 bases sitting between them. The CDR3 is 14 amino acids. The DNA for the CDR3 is TGTGCCAGCAGCCTGGCTTGGGCCCAAGAGACCCAGTACTTC. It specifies CASSLAWAQETQYF.

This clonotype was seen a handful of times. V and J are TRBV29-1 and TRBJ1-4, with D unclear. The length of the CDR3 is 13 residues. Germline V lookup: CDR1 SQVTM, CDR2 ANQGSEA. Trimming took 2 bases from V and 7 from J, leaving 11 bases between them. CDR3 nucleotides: TGCAGCGTTGAAACGGGGATTGGTGAAAAACTGTTTTTT. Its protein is CSVETGIGEKLFF.

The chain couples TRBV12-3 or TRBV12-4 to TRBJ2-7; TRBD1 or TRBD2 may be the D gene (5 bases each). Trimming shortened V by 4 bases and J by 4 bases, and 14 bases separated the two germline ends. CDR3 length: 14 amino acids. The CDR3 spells CASSYQGPSYEQYF. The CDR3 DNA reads TGTGCCAGCAGTTATCAGGGACCTTCATACGAGCAGTACTTC.

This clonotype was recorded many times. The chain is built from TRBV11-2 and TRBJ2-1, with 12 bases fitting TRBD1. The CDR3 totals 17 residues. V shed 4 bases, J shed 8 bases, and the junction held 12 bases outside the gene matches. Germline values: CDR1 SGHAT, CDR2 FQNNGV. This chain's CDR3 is CASSSPGQGALHDEQFF. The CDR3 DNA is TGTGCCAGCAGCTCTCCGGGACAGGGGGCTCTTCACGATGAGCAGTTCTTC.

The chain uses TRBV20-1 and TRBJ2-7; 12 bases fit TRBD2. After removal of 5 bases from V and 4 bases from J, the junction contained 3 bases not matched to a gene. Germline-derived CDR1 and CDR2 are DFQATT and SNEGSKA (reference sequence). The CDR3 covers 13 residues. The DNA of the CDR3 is TGCAGTGCTCGGACTAGCGGGGATTACGAGCAGTACTTC. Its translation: CSARTSGDYEQYF.

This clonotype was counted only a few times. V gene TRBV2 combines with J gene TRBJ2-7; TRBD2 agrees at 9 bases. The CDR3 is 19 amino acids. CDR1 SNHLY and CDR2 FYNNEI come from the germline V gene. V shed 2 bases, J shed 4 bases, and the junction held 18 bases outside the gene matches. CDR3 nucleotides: TGTGCCAGCAGTGAATGGGGTTTTGTTGGTTTAGCGGGGGATTACGAGCAGTACTTC. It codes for CASSEWGFVGLAGDYEQYF.

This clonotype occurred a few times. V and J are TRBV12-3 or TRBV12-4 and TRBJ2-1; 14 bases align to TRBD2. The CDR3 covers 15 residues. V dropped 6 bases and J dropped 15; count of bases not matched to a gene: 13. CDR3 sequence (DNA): TGTGCCAGCAGCAAGACTAGCGGGAGGGCCGATTATGTGTTCTTC. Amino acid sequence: CASSKTSGRADYVFF.

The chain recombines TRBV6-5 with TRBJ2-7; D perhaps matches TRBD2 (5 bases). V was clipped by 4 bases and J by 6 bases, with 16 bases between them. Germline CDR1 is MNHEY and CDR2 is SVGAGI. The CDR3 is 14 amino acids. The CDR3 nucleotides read TGTGCCAGCAGTTGGGTGGCAAGGGAGTCCGAGCAGTACTTC. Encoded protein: CASSWVARESEQYF.

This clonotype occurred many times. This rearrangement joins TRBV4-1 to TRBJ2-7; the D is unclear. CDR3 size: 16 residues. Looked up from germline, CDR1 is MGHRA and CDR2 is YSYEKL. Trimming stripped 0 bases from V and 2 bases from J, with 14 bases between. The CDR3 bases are TGCGCCAGCAGCCAAGAACTAAACAGTTTCACCTACGAGCAGTACTTC. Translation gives CASSQELNSFTYEQYF.

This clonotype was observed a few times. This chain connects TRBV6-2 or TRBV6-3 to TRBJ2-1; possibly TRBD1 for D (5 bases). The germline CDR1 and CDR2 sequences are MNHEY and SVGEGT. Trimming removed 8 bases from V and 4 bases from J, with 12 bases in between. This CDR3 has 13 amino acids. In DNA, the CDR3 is TGTGCCAGCGGGGCAGGTGGTTACAATGAGCAGTTCTTC. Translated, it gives CASGAGGYNEQFF.

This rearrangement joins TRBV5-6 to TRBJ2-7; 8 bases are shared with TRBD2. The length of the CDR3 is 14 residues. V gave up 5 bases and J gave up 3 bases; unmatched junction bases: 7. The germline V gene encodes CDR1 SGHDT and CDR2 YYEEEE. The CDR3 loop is CASSTGGGFYEQYF. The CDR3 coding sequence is TGTGCCAGCAGTACGGGGGGGGGATTCTACGAGCAGTACTTC.

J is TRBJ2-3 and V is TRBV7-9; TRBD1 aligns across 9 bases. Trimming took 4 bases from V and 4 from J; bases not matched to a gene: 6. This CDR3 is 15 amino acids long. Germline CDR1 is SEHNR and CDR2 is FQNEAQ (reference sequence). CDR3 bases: TGTGCCAGCAGCTCCGGGACAGGGCAGGCAGATACGCAGTATTTT. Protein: CASSSGTGQADTQYF.

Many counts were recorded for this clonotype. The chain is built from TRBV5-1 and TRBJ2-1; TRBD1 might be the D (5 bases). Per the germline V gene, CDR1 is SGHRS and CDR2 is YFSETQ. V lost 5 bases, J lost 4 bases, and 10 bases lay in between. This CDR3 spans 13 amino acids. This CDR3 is CASRQTAYNEQFF. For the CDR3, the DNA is TGCGCCAGCAGGCAGACAGCTTACAATGAGCAGTTCTTC.

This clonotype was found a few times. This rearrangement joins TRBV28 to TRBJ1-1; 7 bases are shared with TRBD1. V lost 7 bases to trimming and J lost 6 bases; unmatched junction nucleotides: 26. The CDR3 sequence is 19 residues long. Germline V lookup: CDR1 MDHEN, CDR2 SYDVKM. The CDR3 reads CASTPSPIWRQGRIAEAFF. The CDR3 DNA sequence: TGTGCCAGCACCCCTTCGCCCATTTGGAGACAGGGAAGGATAGCTGAAGCTTTCTTT. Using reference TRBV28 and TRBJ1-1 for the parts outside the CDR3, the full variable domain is DVKVTQSSRYLVKRTGEKVFLECVQDMDHENMFWYRQDPGLGLRLIYFSYDVKMKEKGDIPEGYSVSREKKERFSLILESASTNQTSMYLCASTPSPIWRQGRIAEAFFGQGTRLTVV.

The CDR3 DNA sequence: TGTGCCAGCCCCGCCGCCTCAAGGCTTTCTGGGGCCAACGTCCTGACTTTC. Encoded protein: CASPAASRLSGANVLTF. The V call is TRBV7-9, the J call TRBJ2-6, with D unresolved. Trimming cost V 8 bases and J 1 base, with 18 bases left between them. The CDR3 sequence is 17 residues long. CDR1 SEHNR and CDR2 FQNEAQ come from the germline V gene (reference sequence).

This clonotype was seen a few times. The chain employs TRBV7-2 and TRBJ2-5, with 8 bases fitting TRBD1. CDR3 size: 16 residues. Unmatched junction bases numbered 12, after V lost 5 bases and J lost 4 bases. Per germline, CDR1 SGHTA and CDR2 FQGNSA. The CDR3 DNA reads TGTGCCAGCAGCGAGGGATGGGGCAGGGGGCGAGAGACCCAGTACTTC. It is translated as CASSEGWGRGRETQYF.

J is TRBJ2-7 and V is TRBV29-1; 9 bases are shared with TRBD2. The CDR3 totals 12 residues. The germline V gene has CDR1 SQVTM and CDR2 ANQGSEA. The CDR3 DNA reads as TGCAGTTGCCAGCGGGGGGCATACGAGCAGTACTTC. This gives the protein CSCQRGAYEQYF.

The CDR3 bases are TGTGCCATCAGTGAGGGCGGCGAGCAGTACTTC. It is translated as CAISEGGEQYF. The chain employs TRBV10-3 and TRBJ2-7, with unresolved D. The CDR3 is made up of 11 amino acids. Trimming shortened V by 2 bases and J by 6 bases, and 5 bases separated the two germline ends. The germline V gene has CDR1 ENHRY and CDR2 SYGVKD.

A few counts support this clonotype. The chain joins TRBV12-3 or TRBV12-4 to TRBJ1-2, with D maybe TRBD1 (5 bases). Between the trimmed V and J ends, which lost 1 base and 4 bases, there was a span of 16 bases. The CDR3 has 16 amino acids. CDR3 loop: CASSLGPGDRSYGYTF. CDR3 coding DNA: TGTGCCAGCAGTTTAGGTCCGGGGGATCGGAGCTATGGCTACACCTTC.

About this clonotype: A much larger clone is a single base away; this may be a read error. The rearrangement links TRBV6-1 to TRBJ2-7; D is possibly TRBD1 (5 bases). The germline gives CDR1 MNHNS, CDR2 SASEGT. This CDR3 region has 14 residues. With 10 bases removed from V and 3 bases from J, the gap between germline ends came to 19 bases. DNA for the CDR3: TGTGCCATCAGCTGGGCACAGGTTAGCTACGAGCAGTACTTC. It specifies CAISWAQVSYEQYF.

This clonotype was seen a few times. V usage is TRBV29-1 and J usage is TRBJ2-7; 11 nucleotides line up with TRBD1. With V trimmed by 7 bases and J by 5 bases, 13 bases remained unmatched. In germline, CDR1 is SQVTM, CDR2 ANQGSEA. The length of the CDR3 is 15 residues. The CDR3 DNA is TGCAGCGCAGGACTCGGACAGGGGGCGATCGACGAGCAGTACTTC. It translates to CSAGLGQGAIDEQYF.

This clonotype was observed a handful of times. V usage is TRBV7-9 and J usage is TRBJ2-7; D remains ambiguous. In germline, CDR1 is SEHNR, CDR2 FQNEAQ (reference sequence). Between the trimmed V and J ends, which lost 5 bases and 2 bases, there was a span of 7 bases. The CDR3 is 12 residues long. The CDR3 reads CASSEYPYEQYF. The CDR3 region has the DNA TGTGCCAGCAGCGAATATCCCTACGAGCAGTACTTC.

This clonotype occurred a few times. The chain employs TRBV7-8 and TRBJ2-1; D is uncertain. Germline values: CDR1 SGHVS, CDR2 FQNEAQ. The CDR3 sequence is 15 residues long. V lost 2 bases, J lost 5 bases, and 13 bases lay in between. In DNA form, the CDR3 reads TGTGCCAGCAGCTTATTAACGGGCAGCGACAATGAGCAGTTCTTC. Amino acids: CASSLLTGSDNEQFF.

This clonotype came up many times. CDR3 loop: CSVEGDRVGYYEQYF. The CDR3, as DNA: TGCAGCGTTGAAGGGGACAGGGTGGGCTACTACGAGCAGTACTTC. V is TRBV29-1 and J is TRBJ2-7; 9 bases match TRBD1. This CDR3 is built from 15 residues. From germline, CDR1 is SQVTM and CDR2 ANQGSEA. V was pared by 1 base and J by 3 bases, with 7 bases of the junction left unmatched.

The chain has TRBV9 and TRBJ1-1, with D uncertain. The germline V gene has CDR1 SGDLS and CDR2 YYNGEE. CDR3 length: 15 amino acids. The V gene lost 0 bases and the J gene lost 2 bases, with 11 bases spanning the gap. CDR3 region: CASSVGVGINTEAFF. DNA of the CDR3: TGTGCCAGCAGCGTAGGGGTGGGTATCAACACTGAAGCTTTCTTT.

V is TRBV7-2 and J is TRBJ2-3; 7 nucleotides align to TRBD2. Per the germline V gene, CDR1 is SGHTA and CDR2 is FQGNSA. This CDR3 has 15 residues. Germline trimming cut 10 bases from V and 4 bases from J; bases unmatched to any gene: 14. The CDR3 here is CATCAGGSISDTQYF. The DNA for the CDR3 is TGTGCCACTTGCGCCGGCGGGAGCATCTCAGATACGCAGTATTTT.

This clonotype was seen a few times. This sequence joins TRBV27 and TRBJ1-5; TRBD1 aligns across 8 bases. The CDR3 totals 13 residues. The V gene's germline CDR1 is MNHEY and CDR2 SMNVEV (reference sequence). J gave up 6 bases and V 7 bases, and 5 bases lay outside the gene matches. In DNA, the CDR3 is TGTGCCAGCACCGCAGGGGGCGGTCAGCCCCAGCATTTT. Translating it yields CASTAGGGQPQHF.

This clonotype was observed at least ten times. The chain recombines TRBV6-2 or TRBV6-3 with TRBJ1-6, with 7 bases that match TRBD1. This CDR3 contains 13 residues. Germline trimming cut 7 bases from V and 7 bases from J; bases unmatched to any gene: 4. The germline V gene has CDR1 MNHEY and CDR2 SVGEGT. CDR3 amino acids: CASKGQRNSPLHF. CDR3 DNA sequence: TGTGCCAGCAAGGGACAGAGGAATTCACCCCTCCACTTT.

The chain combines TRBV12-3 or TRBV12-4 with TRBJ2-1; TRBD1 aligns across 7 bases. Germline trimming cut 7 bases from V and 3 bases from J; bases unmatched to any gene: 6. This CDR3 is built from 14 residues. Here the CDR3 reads CASTEGQLYNEQFF. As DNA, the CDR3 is TGTGCCAGCACCGAGGGACAGCTCTACAATGAGCAGTTCTTC.